This TCR beta chain appears in the sequencing data of a study of T-cell reconstitution after alpha-beta-depleted transplantation in children. Germline values: CDR1 MNHNY, CDR2 SVGAGI (reference sequence). This CDR3 spans 12 amino acids. A TCRbeta library incorporating unique molecular identifiers was prepared. Via MiXCR, TCRdb re-called the PCR reads, giving one row per CDR3 protein. The top ten hold roughly 13% of the sample, which has 55,000 to 70,000 distinct CDR3 sequences, roughly 11% seen once. As to this clonotype: Its antigen is unknown.

Study results and limitations: Newly generated T cells supplied most T-cell counts and diversity one year post-transplant.

The sample in question was PBMCs, obtained before TCRalphabeta/CD19-depleted stem cell transplant. This receptor was obtained from a boy younger than 18 with acute myeloid leukemia, due to receive a stem cell transplant. The V gene is TRBV6-6, the J gene TRBJ2-5, with a possible D match to TRBD1 (6 bases). CDR3: CAAGGREETQYF. As DNA, the CDR3 is TGTGCTGCTGGGGGCCGGGAAGAGACCCAGTACTTC.